The 25 T cell receptor beta chains listed next were all sequenced from one sample in a study of T cells in Graves' hyperthyroidism and ophthalmopathy. TCR beta CDR3 region amplification was performed from RNA transcripts. The primer set for the first-round RT-PCR of the TCR CDR3 was HTBI. MiXCR was run by TCRdb on the multiplex PCR reads, yielding one entry per CDR3 protein. The sample includes 280,000 or so distinct CDR3 sequences, 12% to 15% of them seen just once. The sample taken for sequencing was blood. The origin of the receptors is a woman in her fifties or sixties with Graves' hyperthyroidism that later progressed to Graves' ophthalmopathy.

This clonotype has ten or more counts. This CDR3 is CASSLEGGSAYEQYF. Written as DNA, the CDR3 is TGCGCCAGCAGCTTGGAAGGGGGAAGTGCCTACGAGCAGTACTTC. The chain carries TRBV5-1 and TRBJ2-7, with D possibly TRBD1 on 6 matching bases. V was shortened by 0 bases and J by 2 bases, with 12 bases between the two germline ends. Per germline, CDR1 SGHRS and CDR2 YFSETQ. The CDR3 sequence is 15 residues long.

The table lists this clonotype with many counts. This sequence joins TRBV6-1 and TRBJ2-2; 7 nucleotides align to TRBD2. Per germline, CDR1 MNHNS and CDR2 SASEGT. Germline trimming cut 4 bases from V and 3 bases from J; bases unmatched to any gene: 5. This CDR3 spans 15 amino acids. The CDR3 region is CASSAGTTDTGELFF. The CDR3 nucleotides read TGTGCCAGCAGTGCTGGGACTACCGACACCGGGGAGCTGTTTTTT.

With respect to this clonotype: One junction end does not reproduce the germline sequence, and a read error may be involved. The CDR3 loop is CGVDSGLAAGELFF. The DNA of the CDR3 is TGCGGCGTAGACTCGGGACTAGCGGCCGGGGAGCTGTTTTTT. V usage is TRBV29-1 and J usage is TRBJ2-2, with 11 bases lining up with TRBD2. CDR1 and CDR2 (germline): SQVTM, ANQGSEA. This CDR3 has 14 amino acids.

This clonotype came up many times. This rearrangement joins TRBV2 to TRBJ2-1; TRBD2 might be the D (6 bases). The CDR3 contains 15 residues. The germline V gene has CDR1 SNHLY and CDR2 FYNNEI. V was clipped by 11 bases and J by 7 bases, with 24 bases between them. The CDR3 loop is CADQRGSGKGNEQFF. The DNA for the CDR3 is TGTGCCGACCAAAGGGGTAGCGGAAAAGGGAATGAGCAGTTCTTC.

Many counts were recorded for this clonotype. The rearrangement joins TRBV3-1 to TRBJ2-3; D is uncertain. The CDR3 sequence is 15 residues long. V shed 4 bases and J shed 2 bases, with 13 bases lying between them. Looked up from germline, CDR1 is LGHDT and CDR2 is YNNKEL (reference sequence). CDR3 residues: CASSPSGPITDTQYF. Written as DNA, the CDR3 is TGTGCCAGCAGCCCATCGGGCCCCATCACAGATACGCAGTATTTT.

The rearrangement joins TRBV6-5 to TRBJ1-3, with D unresolved. Trimming left V 4 bases short and J 0 bases short, with 13 bases between. This CDR3 is built from 16 residues. The germline V gene has CDR1 MNHEY and CDR2 SVGAGI. The CDR3 reads CASSFTSMASGNTIYF. DNA for the CDR3: TGTGCCAGCAGTTTTACCTCAATGGCCTCTGGAAACACCATATATTTT.

Only a few counts were recorded for this clonotype. The V call is TRBV7-9, the J call TRBJ1-3; D unclear. The V gene's germline CDR1 is SEHNR and CDR2 FQNEAQ (reference sequence). Trimming took off 5 bases at V and 4 bases at J, with 9 bases between the two ends. This CDR3 has 13 residues. The CDR3: CASSQDVGNTIYF. The CDR3, as DNA: TGTGCCAGCAGCCAGGACGTGGGAAACACCATATATTTT.

This clonotype has just a few counts. This sequence joins TRBV6-2 or TRBV6-3 and TRBJ1-3, with D unresolved. The CDR3 contains 15 residues. Trimming pared 2 bases from V and 0 bases from J, leaving 8 bases between. Germline CDR1 reads MNHEY; CDR2 reads SVGEGT. CDR3 bases: TGTGCCAGCAGTTACGTACAGACCTCTGGAAACACCATATATTTT. Its protein is CASSYVQTSGNTIYF.

This clonotype came up many times. The genes are TRBV6-1 and TRBJ1-3; possibly TRBD1 for D (5 bases). Trimming stripped 3 bases from V and 0 bases from J, with 12 bases between. Germline CDR1 reads MNHNS; CDR2 reads SASEGT. The CDR3 is 16 amino acids. CDR3 in DNA: TGTGCCAGCAGTGATCAACAGGTTAGCTCTGGAAACACCATATATTTT. Amino acids: CASSDQQVSSGNTIYF.

The table lists this clonotype with many counts. The chain has TRBV6-1 and TRBJ2-7, with TRBD2 matching over 10 bases. The germline CDR1 and CDR2 sequences are MNHNS and SASEGT. J was trimmed by 4 bases and V by 6 bases; bases with no gene match: 9. CDR3 size: 15 residues. DNA for the CDR3: TGTGCCAGCAGGGGAAGAGCGGGAGGGCAATACGAGCAGTACTTC. Translating it yields CASRGRAGGQYEQYF.

The chain combines TRBV20-1 with TRBJ2-5, with a tentative D call TRBD1 (5 bases). CDR1 is DFQATT, CDR2 SNEGSKA, per germline (reference sequence). V was pared by 3 bases and J by 2 bases, with 13 bases between. There are 14 residues in the CDR3. CDR3 coding DNA: TGCAGTGCTAGTGACGACAGAGCACAAGAGACCCAGTACTTC. Its protein is CSASDDRAQETQYF.

This sequence joins TRBV3-1 and TRBJ2-5; 8 bases are a match to TRBD1. The CDR3 has 15 residues. The trim removed 1 base at V and 1 base at J, leaving 2 bases unmatched. The germline gives CDR1 LGHDT, CDR2 YNNKEL (reference sequence). The CDR3 reads CASSQGTGRQETQYF. CDR3 sequence (DNA): TGTGCCAGCAGCCAAGGGACAGGGCGCCAAGAGACCCAGTACTTC.

The table lists this clonotype with a few counts. V and J are TRBV9 and TRBJ2-1; tentative D call: TRBD1 (6 bases). With 4 bases removed from V and 5 bases from J, the gap between germline ends came to 13 bases. This CDR3 region has 14 residues. Germline lookup yields CDR1 SGDLS and CDR2 YYNGEE. DNA of the CDR3: TGTGCCAGCAGCCCCTTGGACAGTAACAATGAGCAGTTCTTC. Translating it yields CASSPLDSNNEQFF.

This clonotype was observed at least ten times. This rearrangement joins TRBV28 to TRBJ2-2; 12 bases are a match to TRBD2. The J segment lost 3 bases and the V segment lost 5 bases, leaving 7 bases of the junction unmatched. Germline V gene data show CDR1 as MDHEN and CDR2 as SYDVKM. This CDR3 contains 17 residues. The DNA of the CDR3 is TGTGCCAGCAGTCCAGCTAGCGGGAGGGTGGACACCGGGGAGCTGTTTTTT. Amino acid sequence: CASSPASGRVDTGELFF.

The table lists this clonotype with many counts. The V and J genes are TRBV20-1 and TRBJ2-1; 8 bases are shared with TRBD2. The junction had 15 bases not matched to a gene; V was cut back by 4 bases and J by 7 bases. Germline CDR1 is DFQATT and CDR2 is SNEGSKA (reference sequence). The CDR3 totals 16 residues. The CDR3 reads CSAINWAGGTKNEQFF. The DNA of the CDR3 is TGCAGTGCTATTAATTGGGCGGGAGGCACAAAAAATGAGCAGTTCTTC.

The chain has TRBV19 and TRBJ2-3, with 10 bases fitting TRBD1. This CDR3 has 16 amino acids. From germline, CDR1 is LNHDA and CDR2 SQIVND (reference sequence). Trimming at V came to 3 bases and at J to 0 bases, leaving 3 bases not matched to a gene. CDR3: CASSIDRGPSTDTQYF. The CDR3 region has the DNA TGTGCCAGTAGTATCGACAGGGGGCCTAGCACAGATACGCAGTATTTT. The whole variable domain, remainder taken from reference TRBV19 and TRBJ2-3, is DGGITQSPKYLFRKEGQNVTLSCEQNLNHDAMYWYRQDPGQGLRLIYYSQIVNDFQKGDIAEGYSVSREKKESFPLTVTSAQKNPTAFYLCASSIDRGPSTDTQYFGPGTRLTVL.

This clonotype was recorded many times. The chain couples TRBV2 to TRBJ1-2; D uncertain. Trimming shortened V by 3 bases and J by 0 bases, and 2 bases separated the two germline ends. CDR1 SNHLY and CDR2 FYNNEI come from the germline V gene. The CDR3 consists of 12 residues. Here the CDR3 reads CASSDANYGYTF. For the CDR3, the DNA is TGTGCCAGCAGTGATGCTAACTATGGCTACACCTTC.

This clonotype appeared many times. This chain connects TRBV28 to TRBJ1-4; D may be TRBD1 (5 bases). The length of the CDR3 is 15 residues. Germline CDR1 MDHEN, CDR2 SYDVKM. Trimming stripped 7 bases from V and 4 bases from J, with 16 bases between. CDR3 DNA sequence: TGTGCCAGCAATGACAGCGGCGGGCTTAATGAAAAACTGTTTTTT. This translates into CASNDSGGLNEKLFF.

This clonotype was picked up a small number of times. The CDR3 region has the DNA TGTGCCACACTTGGGACAGGGCTCACCGGGGAGCTGTTTTTT. This codes for CATLGTGLTGELFF. The chain uses TRBV15 and TRBJ2-2; 9 nucleotides match TRBD1. Germline CDR1 and CDR2: LNHNV and YYDKDF (reference sequence). V lost 9 bases to trimming and J lost 4 bases; unmatched junction nucleotides: 6. The CDR3 spans 14 residues. Combining the CDR3 with reference TRBV15 and TRBJ2-2 gives the whole variable domain DAMVIQNPRYQVTQFGKPVTLSCSQTLNHNVMYWYQQKSSQAPKLLFHYYDKDFNNEADTPDNFQSRRPNTSFCFLDIRSPGLGDTAMYLCATLGTGLTGELFFGEGSRLTVL.

This clonotype showed up many times. The chain recombines TRBV3-1 with TRBJ1-3, with a tentative D call TRBD1 (5 bases). Germline V gene data show CDR1 as LGHDT and CDR2 as YNNKEL (reference sequence). Trimming left V 3 bases short and J 0 bases short, with 12 bases between. The CDR3 runs to 16 residues. The CDR3 coding sequence is TGTGCCAGCAGCCACCTGAGGGGCCACTCTGGAAACACCATATATTTT. Its translation: CASSHLRGHSGNTIYF.

Concerning this clonotype itself: A much larger clone lies one base from this, so it may be a read error. V gene TRBV27 combines with J gene TRBJ1-2; perhaps TRBD1 as D (5 bases). Trimming left V 5 bases short and J 3 bases short, with 13 bases between. Germline assignment: CDR1 MNHEY and CDR2 SMNVEV (reference sequence). This CDR3 comprises 14 residues. CDR3 sequence (DNA): TGTGCCAGCAGTCCCCGGGGCAGGCACTATGGCTACACCTTC. Translated: CASSPRGRHYGYTF.

The V and J genes are TRBV28 and TRBJ2-1; D not certain. CDR1 and CDR2 (germline): MDHEN, SYDVKM. V lost 4 bases and J 8 bases, leaving 12 bases between the germline ends. The CDR3 is 13 amino acids. DNA of the CDR3: TGTGCCAGCAGTTCCCTTTCCTCGGATGAGCAGTTCTTC. It yields the protein CASSSLSSDEQFF.

The table lists this clonotype with many counts. The chain employs TRBV7-6 and TRBJ2-3; unclear D gene. V gave up 2 bases and J gave up 1 base, with 7 bases separating them. The V gene's germline CDR1 is SGHVS and CDR2 FNYEAQ. The CDR3 contains 14 residues. In DNA, the CDR3 is TGTGCCAGCAGCTTAATTGGAGGCACAGATACGCAGTATTTT. It is translated as CASSLIGGTDTQYF.

This chain links TRBV9 with TRBJ2-1; 7 positions agree with TRBD2. The length of the CDR3 is 16 residues. Germline CDR1 reads SGDLS; CDR2 reads YYNGEE. J gave up 2 bases and V 4 bases, and 9 bases lay outside the gene matches. CDR3 coding DNA: TGTGCCAGCAGCCCACCGGTGGGGGGGGCCTACAATGAGCAGTTCTTC. The encoded protein is CASSPPVGGAYNEQFF.

This clonotype has at least ten counts. The V and J genes are TRBV24-1 and TRBJ2-5; D is possibly TRBD2 (5 bases). Trimming pared 8 bases from V and 3 bases from J, leaving 15 bases between. Germline CDR1 KGHDR, CDR2 SFDVKD. The CDR3 contains 14 residues. This chain's CDR3 is CATTRLADKETQYF. CDR3 DNA sequence: TGTGCCACCACAAGGCTAGCCGACAAAGAGACCCAGTACTTC.